These 21 T cell receptor beta chains originate from one sample sequenced in a study of blood T cell repertoires in COVID-19. Clones were sequenced by immunoSEQ multiplex PCR, and TCRdb holds only the in-frame ones, with some missing. The sample consists of 200,000 or so clones, about 90% of them appearing once. The sequenced sample was peripheral blood. These receptor sequences come from an older woman with acute or convalescent COVID-19.

The chain combines TRBV18 with TRBJ2-4; the match to TRBD2 covers 7 bases. The length of the CDR3 is 15 residues. Germline CDR1 reads KGHSH; CDR2 reads LQKENI. The V and J ends lost 5 bases and 8 bases, in that order; junction bases with no gene match: 12. This CDR3 reads CASSELASGSDIQYF. The CDR3 nucleotides read TGTGCCAGCTCAGAGTTGGCTAGCGGTTCGGACATTCAGTACTTC.

This chain uses TRBV7-8 with TRBJ1-2; D is undetermined. Germline values: CDR1 SGHVS, CDR2 FQNEAQ. Deletions cut 4 bases from V and 6 bases from J, with 15 bases between. The CDR3 is 14 amino acids. The CDR3 DNA is TGTGCCAGCAGCTCGAGGGTCGGCTACGATGGCTACACCTTC. Its protein product is CASSSRVGYDGYTF.

This chain connects TRBV6-5 to TRBJ2-7, with 8 bases that match TRBD1. The V segment lost 6 bases and the J segment 7 bases; nucleotides outside the gene matches: 11. The CDR3 runs 14 residues. Germline CDR1 and CDR2: MNHEY and SVGAGI. The CDR3 coding sequence is TGTGCCAGCAGACCCCGGGACAGGCTGGGGGAGCAGTACTTC. It translates to CASRPRDRLGEQYF.

The chain recombines TRBV24-1 with TRBJ1-3; TRBD1 might be the D (5 bases). CDR1 KGHDR and CDR2 SFDVKD come from the germline V gene. V lost 9 bases and J lost 0, with 20 bases in between. The CDR3 length is 17 residues. The CDR3 here is CATRGWGTDSSGNTIYF. The CDR3, as DNA: TGTGCCACCCGGGGGTGGGGCACCGACAGCTCTGGAAACACCATATATTTT.

This sequence joins TRBV18 and TRBJ2-3; maybe TRBD2 (6 bases). The CDR3 runs to 15 residues. V lost 0 bases and J lost 1, with 8 bases in between. The germline V gene has CDR1 KGHSH and CDR2 LQKENI. The CDR3 nucleotides read TGTGCCAGCTCACCACCTAGCGGTGGCACAGATACGCAGTATTTT. Translation: CASSPPSGGTDTQYF.

The chain recombines TRBV15 with TRBJ2-1, with a possible D match to TRBD2 (6 bases). CDR3 length equals 13 residues. Germline V gene lookup returns CDR1 LNHNV and CDR2 YYDKDF (reference sequence). The V end was cut by 0 bases, the J end by 9 bases, with 9 bases between. CDR3 sequence: CATSRDRRGEQFF. As DNA, the CDR3 is TGTGCCACCAGCAGAGATCGGAGGGGTGAGCAGTTCTTC.

The genes are TRBV27 and TRBJ1-1; D call uncertain. There are 11 residues in the CDR3. The ends were cut back, 11 bases at V and 2 bases at J, with 9 bases in the middle. Germline V gene sequence: CDR1 MNHEY, CDR2 SMNVEV (reference sequence). The CDR3 DNA reads as TGTGCCTCTCGGGATAACACTGAAGCTTTCTTT. It specifies CASRDNTEAFF.

This clone has just a few counts. The rearrangement joins TRBV3-1 (or the pseudogene TRBV3-2) to TRBJ2-7; 9 bases are shared with TRBD2. V gave up 0 bases and J gave up 4 bases; unmatched junction bases: 7. Germline lookup yields CDR1 LGHDT and CDR2 YNNKEL (reference sequence). This CDR3 comprises 16 residues. The CDR3 reads CASSQDRASGIYEQYF. The CDR3 DNA reads TGTGCCAGCAGCCAAGATCGGGCTAGCGGGATATACGAGCAGTACTTC.

The chain carries TRBV7-6 and TRBJ1-3; D gene ambiguous. The CDR3 length is 16 residues. Germline lookup yields CDR1 SGHVS and CDR2 FNYEAQ. V was trimmed by 5 bases and J by 0 bases, leaving 14 bases between them. The CDR3 sequence is CASSLGVVGSGNTIYF. Here the CDR3 DNA reads TGTGCCAGCAGCCTGGGAGTCGTGGGCTCTGGAAACACCATATATTTT.

This clone was counted between two and nine times. The chain has TRBV7-9 and TRBJ1-1; 8 bases align to TRBD1. Germline lookup yields CDR1 SEHNR and CDR2 FQNEAQ (reference sequence). J was trimmed by 3 bases and V by 3 bases; bases with no gene match: 3. The CDR3 is 14 amino acids. CDR3 region: CASSFLTGDTEAFF. The CDR3 coding sequence is TGTGCCAGCAGCTTTCTGACAGGGGACACTGAAGCTTTCTTT. The full variable domain, with the rest looked up from reference TRBV7-9 and TRBJ1-1, is DTGVSQNPRHKITKRGQNVTFRCDPISEHNRLYWYRQTLGQGPEFLTYFQNEAQLEKSRLLSDRFSAERPKGSFSTLEIQRTEQGDSAMYLCASSFLTGDTEAFFGQGTRLTVV.

This rearrangement joins TRBV11-2 to TRBJ1-5; TRBD1 matches 7 bases. The CDR3 has 14 residues. Germline V gene sequence: CDR1 SGHAT, CDR2 FQNNGV. Trimming removed 6 bases from V and 4 bases from J; junction bases left unmatched: 6. The CDR3 DNA reads TGTGCCAGCAGTTCCGGCAGGGGGAATCAGCCCCAGCATTTT. It is translated as CASSSGRGNQPQHF.

This rearrangement joins TRBV7-9 to TRBJ2-7; 7 bases are a match to TRBD2. In germline, CDR1 is SEHNR, CDR2 FQNEAQ (reference sequence). The CDR3 extends over 15 amino acids. With V trimmed by 0 bases and J by 3 bases, 5 bases remained unmatched. The CDR3 DNA reads as TGTGCCAGCAGCTTAGCGGGACTACTCGACTACGAGCAGTACTTC. Its translation: CASSLAGLLDYEQYF.

This chain links TRBV3-1 (or the pseudogene TRBV3-2) with TRBJ2-1; TRBD2 is a possible D gene (5 bases). V was cut by 2 bases and J by 10 bases, with 6 bases left in between. This CDR3 is 11 amino acids long. CDR1 LGHDT and CDR2 YNNKEL come from the germline V gene (reference sequence). CDR3: CASSQRGEQFF. The CDR3, as DNA: TGTGCCAGCAGCCAACGGGGAGAGCAGTTCTTC.

This clone appeared a single time. V gene TRBV19 combines with J gene TRBJ1-5; D is unclear. CDR3 length: 15 residues. From germline, CDR1 is LNHDA and CDR2 SQIVND (reference sequence). Trimming removed 5 bases from V and 7 bases from J, with 18 bases in between. The CDR3 nucleotides read TGTGCCAGTAGTGTCCCTGGGGTAGCGGGGCAGCCCCAGCATTTT. It is translated as CASSVPGVAGQPQHF.

This chain connects TRBV6-2 or TRBV6-3 to TRBJ2-1; no clear D. V lost 4 bases to trimming and J lost 10 bases, with 8 bases between them. The germline V gene has CDR1 MNHEY and CDR2 SVGEGT. CDR3 size: 11 residues. Here the CDR3 DNA reads TGTGCCAGCAGTTTCAACCGGGAGCAGTTCTTC. It specifies CASSFNREQFF.

The chain is built from TRBV28 and TRBJ1-5; no clear D. The CDR3 is 16 residues long. Trimming left V 6 bases short and J 1 base short, with 16 bases between. Germline V gene lookup returns CDR1 MDHEN and CDR2 SYDVKM. CDR3 residues: CASSVTRVASNQPQHF. The CDR3 DNA sequence: TGTGCCAGCAGCGTGACCCGGGTTGCGAGCAATCAGCCCCAGCATTTT.

This clone was seen only a few times. The chain links TRBV5-1 to TRBJ1-2, with D unresolved. The V end lost 3 bases, the J end lost 2 bases, and 14 bases lay between the germline ends. Germline V CDR1 and CDR2: SGHRS, YFSETQ. This CDR3 comprises 15 residues. In nucleotides, the CDR3 is TGCGCCAGCAGCTCACCGGTTACGGGGAACTATGGCTACACCTTC. Translating gives CASSSPVTGNYGYTF.

CDR3 residues: CASSGQGPSPLHF. As DNA, the CDR3 is TGTGCCAGCAGCGGACAGGGCCCTTCACCCCTCCACTTT. This chain connects TRBV6-5 to TRBJ1-6; 8 positions agree with TRBD1. CDR1 is MNHEY, CDR2 SVGAGI, per germline. V shed 6 bases and J 9 bases; nucleotides not matched to a gene: 4. This CDR3 spans 13 amino acids.

The chain combines TRBV7-2 with TRBJ2-1; no reliable D call. Germline CDR1 reads SGHTA; CDR2 reads FQGNSA. This CDR3 contains 12 residues. V was cut by 5 bases and J by 4 bases, with 6 bases left in between. In nucleotides, the CDR3 is TGTGCCAGCAGCCACAATTACAATGAGCAGTTCTTC. This gives the protein CASSHNYNEQFF.

This clone was seen just once. J is TRBJ2-3 and V is TRBV7-2; TRBD2 agrees at 8 bases. This CDR3 has 18 amino acids. CDR1 is SGHTA, CDR2 FQGNSA, per germline. V dropped 4 bases and J dropped 2; count of bases not matched to a gene: 14. CDR3 nucleotide sequence: TGTGCCAGCAGCTCTATCCGGGGGGGACCCGCACTCACAGATACGCAGTATTTT. Protein sequence: CASSSIRGGPALTDTQYF.

The V call is TRBV4-1, the J call TRBJ1-6; the D gene is possibly TRBD1 (5 bases). Germline V gives CDR1 MGHRA, CDR2 YSYEKL. The CDR3 has 18 amino acids. With 3 bases removed from V and 0 bases from J, the gap between germline ends came to 15 bases. Here the CDR3 reads CASSQTPTASSYNSPLHF. The DNA of the CDR3 is TGCGCCAGCAGCCAGACCCCGACAGCGAGCTCCTATAATTCACCCCTCCACTTT.